This entry concerns a single T cell receptor (beta chain). The sample comes from a study of blood T cell repertoires in COVID-19. Cohorts were based on clinical histories the participants reported. Clones were sequenced by immunoSEQ multiplex PCR, and TCRdb holds only the in-frame ones, with some missing. The sample lists some 340,000 clones; 90% to 95% were seen once. V was clipped by 4 bases and J by 5 bases, with 17 bases between them. This CDR3 spans 15 amino acids. Germline V gene sequence: CDR1 MGHRA, CDR2 YSYEKL. The chain couples TRBV4-1 to TRBJ1-2; weak D call: TRBD1 (6 bases). The material sequenced was PBMCs or T cells enriched from blood (not recorded which). The clonotype was recovered from a woman aged 30 to 39 who had been exposed to COVID-19. CDR3: CASSPREGGAYGYTF. CDR3 nucleotides: TGCGCCAGCAGCCCTCGGGAGGGGGGCGCGTATGGCTACACCTTC.